The 29 T cell receptor beta chains presented below share a single source sample, sequenced in a study of control samples from healthy donors and cancer patients. This table comes from immunoSEQ multiplex PCR, and its TCRdb copy is limited to in-frame clones, with some not included. This sample carries 150,000 or so clones, roughly 90% of them seen once, and the ten largest clones take around 12%. Sequenced input: blood. The source of these receptors is a man between 25 and 39 years old in good health.

The V gene is TRBV6-5, the J gene TRBJ2-7; D is undetermined. V dropped 2 bases and J dropped 4 bases, with 12 bases sitting between them. Germline lookup yields CDR1 MNHEY and CDR2 SVGAGI. The CDR3 loop spans 14 amino acids. The CDR3 protein is CASSYEEQRYEQYF. The CDR3 DNA is TGTGCCAGCAGTTACGAGGAGCAACGGTACGAGCAGTACTTC.

Turning to this clone: Germline is not matched at one junction end, which may reflect a read error. The chain carries TRBV7-9 and TRBJ1-4; D is possibly TRBD1 (6 bases). CDR1 and CDR2 (germline): SEHNR, FQNEAQ (reference sequence). This CDR3 is built from 12 residues. The CDR3 DNA is TGTGCCAGCAGCTTAGTAGGTCAGGGGCGCATTTTT. It specifies CASSLVGQGRIF.

V usage is TRBV9 and J usage is TRBJ2-5; unclear D gene. V dropped 3 bases and J dropped 1 base, with 1 base sitting between them. The germline V gene encodes CDR1 SGDLS and CDR2 YYNGEE. The CDR3 is made up of 11 amino acids. CDR3 protein: CASSAQETQYF. In DNA, the CDR3 is TGTGCCAGCAGCGCCCAAGAGACCCAGTACTTC.

The gene calls are TRBV29-1 and TRBJ2-1, with TRBD2 matching 9 bases. The CDR3 spans 15 residues. Looked up from germline, CDR1 is SQVTM and CDR2 is ANQGSEA. Losses at the gene ends were 4 bases for V and 6 bases for J; bases not matched to a gene: 10. CDR3 sequence (DNA): TGCAGCGTTGTAAGCGGGAGGTCCGACCGCAATGAGCAGTTCTTC. Its protein product is CSVVSGRSDRNEQFF.

The V gene is TRBV5-4, the J gene TRBJ1-2; D may be TRBD1 (5 bases). V dropped 5 bases and J dropped 0 bases, with 8 bases sitting between them. In germline, CDR1 is SGHNT, CDR2 YYREEE (reference sequence). CDR3 size: 13 residues. DNA for the CDR3: TGTGCCAGCAGTAGACAGTCTAACTATGGCTACACCTTC. Translating it yields CASSRQSNYGYTF.

The rearrangement joins TRBV11-1 to TRBJ1-4; TRBD1 aligns across 9 bases. CDR1 and CDR2 (germline): SGHAT, FQDESV (reference sequence). This CDR3 has 14 amino acids. J was trimmed by 6 bases and V by 4 bases; bases with no gene match: 3. For the CDR3, the DNA is TGTGCCAGCAGCTACCGGGACAGGGATGAAAAACTGTTTTTT. Residues: CASSYRDRDEKLFF.

The rearrangement links TRBV6-1 to TRBJ1-1; no reliable D call. The CDR3 has 12 residues. Germline CDR1 reads MNHNS; CDR2 reads SASEGT. Trimming took 3 bases from V and 3 from J, leaving 5 bases between them. The CDR3 here is CASSDVYTEAFF. The CDR3 DNA is TGTGCCAGCAGTGACGTGTACACTGAAGCTTTCTTT.

V is TRBV3-1 (or the pseudogene TRBV3-2) and J is TRBJ2-1; a possible D gene is TRBD1 (5 bases). CDR1 and CDR2 from the germline V gene are LGHDT and YNNKEL (reference sequence). The CDR3 loop spans 12 amino acids. The V end was cut by 3 bases, the J end by 10 bases, with 10 bases between. The DNA for the CDR3 is TGTGCCAGCAGCCAGGTTCAGGGAGAGCAGTTCTTC. This encodes CASSQVQGEQFF.

This chain links TRBV7-6 with TRBJ2-1; TRBD1 is a possible D gene (7 bases). V gave up 4 bases and J gave up 6 bases, with 13 bases separating them. Germline V lookup: CDR1 SGHVS, CDR2 FNYEAQ. The CDR3 is 14 amino acids. CDR3 nucleotide sequence: TGTGCCAGCAGCTCTGGGGGGACAGCCAATGAGCAGTTCTTC. Protein product: CASSSGGTANEQFF.

The V gene is TRBV24-1, the J gene TRBJ2-5; D is possibly TRBD1 (5 bases). The CDR3 is 13 amino acids. Trimming took off 3 bases at V and 3 bases at J, with 7 bases between the two ends. Germline V gene sequence: CDR1 KGHDR, CDR2 SFDVKD. CDR3 nucleotide sequence: TGTGCCACCAGTGATGACAGTAAAGAGACCCAGTACTTC. This sequence encodes CATSDDSKETQYF.

The rearrangement links TRBV19 to TRBJ2-2, with 10 bases matching TRBD2. The length of the CDR3 is 15 residues. The junction had 4 bases not matched to a gene; V was cut back by 5 bases and J by 4 bases. The germline gives CDR1 LNHDA, CDR2 SQIVND (reference sequence). The CDR3 nucleotides read TGTGCCAGTAGTTCCAGCGGGAGGGCCACCGGGGAGCTGTTTTTT. It codes for CASSSSGRATGELFF. Looking up the rest from reference TRBV19 and TRBJ2-2 gives the full variable domain: DGGITQSPKYLFRKEGQNVTLSCEQNLNHDAMYWYRQDPGQGLRLIYYSQIVNDFQKGDIAEGYSVSREKKESFPLTVTSAQKNPTAFYLCASSSSGRATGELFFGEGSRLTVL.

This chain uses TRBV5-4 with TRBJ2-7, with TRBD1 matching 9 bases. The CDR3 loop spans 13 amino acids. Trimming at V came to 0 bases and at J to 6 bases, leaving 1 base not matched to a gene. Germline V gene sequence: CDR1 SGHNT, CDR2 YYREEE (reference sequence). Written as DNA, the CDR3 is TGTGCCAGCAGCTTGGGGGACAGGGTCGAGCAGTACTTC. This gives the protein CASSLGDRVEQYF.

This chain links TRBV7-9 with TRBJ1-4; no clear D gene. Trimming removed 2 bases from V and 8 bases from J, with 12 bases in between. Looked up from germline, CDR1 is SEHNR and CDR2 is FQNEAQ (reference sequence). The CDR3 runs 14 residues. CDR3 loop: CASSLSAFREKLFF. The CDR3 DNA reads as TGTGCCAGCAGCTTAAGCGCCTTTCGGGAAAAACTGTTTTTT.

The chain has TRBV7-3 and TRBJ1-1; D uncertain. The length of the CDR3 is 13 residues. Trimming pared 3 bases from V and 0 bases from J, leaving 5 bases between. Germline CDR1 reads SGHTA; CDR2 reads FQGTGA. CDR3 nucleotide sequence: TGTGCCAGCAGCTTGGAATTGAACACTGAAGCTTTCTTT. Its translation is CASSLELNTEAFF.

The J gene is TRBJ1-1, the V gene TRBV6-1; D not certain. There are 13 residues in the CDR3. Trimming took 2 bases from V and 5 from J, leaving 9 bases between them. Germline assignment: CDR1 MNHNS and CDR2 SASEGT. The CDR3 bases are TGTGCCAGCAGTGAATCTGGGAATACTGAAGCTTTCTTT. This sequence encodes CASSESGNTEAFF.

The chain carries TRBV25-1 and TRBJ2-7; D is unclear. Trimming removed 1 base at V and 2 bases at J, with 9 bases between. This CDR3 is built from 14 residues. Germline CDR1 is MGHDK and CDR2 is SYGVNS. The CDR3 loop is CASSELVSPYEQYF. In DNA form, the CDR3 reads TGTGCCAGCAGTGAATTGGTCTCCCCCTACGAGCAGTACTTC.

V is TRBV27 and J is TRBJ2-3; 10 nucleotides align to TRBD1. Unmatched junction bases numbered 2, after V lost 4 bases and J lost 4 bases. Germline CDR1 reads MNHEY; CDR2 reads SMNVEV (reference sequence). This CDR3 has 14 amino acids. CDR3 in amino acids: CASSSTGGSDTQYF. For the CDR3, the DNA is TGTGCCAGCAGTTCGACAGGGGGCTCAGATACGCAGTATTTT.

This chain connects TRBV18 to TRBJ2-1; perhaps TRBD2 as D (5 bases). The V end lost 3 bases, the J end lost 2 bases, and 5 bases lay between the germline ends. Looked up from germline, CDR1 is KGHSH and CDR2 is LQKENI. CDR3 size: 13 residues. The CDR3 here is CASSPGAYNEQFF. Here the CDR3 DNA reads TGTGCCAGCTCACCGGGAGCCTACAATGAGCAGTTCTTC.

This clone appeared once. The chain has TRBV7-7 and TRBJ2-2; tentatively, D is TRBD2 (5 bases). The CDR3 consists of 15 residues. CDR1 SSHAT and CDR2 FNYEAQ come from the germline V gene (reference sequence). Trimming removed 8 bases at V and 3 bases at J, with 16 bases between. In DNA, the CDR3 is TGTGCCAGCGCGCGTTCGAGCGGAGACACCGGGGAGCTGTTTTTT. This gives the protein CASARSSGDTGELFF.

The chain couples TRBV20-1 to TRBJ2-7, with a weak D call TRBD2 (6 bases). The CDR3 consists of 14 residues. V shed 3 bases and J shed 0 bases, with 12 bases lying between them. Looked up from germline, CDR1 is DFQATT and CDR2 is SNEGSKA (reference sequence). The CDR3 loop reads CSASVGLNSYEQYF. CDR3 nucleotide sequence: TGCAGTGCTAGTGTAGGACTAAACTCCTACGAGCAGTACTTC.

The V gene is TRBV29-1, the J gene TRBJ2-7; D is unclear. The CDR3 consists of 11 residues. The germline V gene encodes CDR1 SQVTM and CDR2 ANQGSEA. V lost 5 bases and J lost 6, with 11 bases in between. DNA of the CDR3: TGCAGCGTTACAGTTTCGACCGAGCAGTACTTC. This gives the protein CSVTVSTEQYF.

CDR3: CASSPKGGSVPSYNEQFF. Written as DNA, the CDR3 is TGTGCCAGCAGCCCGAAAGGTGGTAGCGTTCCCTCCTACAATGAGCAGTTCTTC. This chain links TRBV7-9 with TRBJ2-1; D perhaps matches TRBD2 (5 bases). V was shortened by 5 bases and J by 0 bases, with 20 bases between the two germline ends. This CDR3 comprises 18 residues. Per the germline V gene, CDR1 is SEHNR and CDR2 is FQNEAQ (reference sequence).

V is TRBV6-5 and J is TRBJ1-3; TRBD1 agrees at 8 bases. Germline CDR1 is MNHEY and CDR2 is SVGAGI. CDR3 length: 15 amino acids. The junction had 4 bases not matched to a gene; V was cut back by 6 bases and J by 0 bases. DNA of the CDR3: TGTGCCAGCAGACCAACAGGGGGCTCTGGAAACACCATATATTTT. It encodes CASRPTGGSGNTIYF.

The genes are TRBV7-2 and TRBJ2-2; D perhaps matches TRBD1 (6 bases). The CDR3 contains 16 residues. Per germline, CDR1 SGHTA and CDR2 FQGNSA. Trimming left V 1 base short and J 4 bases short, with 13 bases between. CDR3: CASSLVADSPTGELFF. The CDR3 DNA follows: TGTGCCAGCAGCTTAGTGGCGGACAGCCCCACCGGGGAGCTGTTTTTT. Using reference TRBV7-2 and TRBJ2-2 for the parts outside the CDR3, the full variable domain is GAGVSQSPSNKVTEKGKDVELRCDPISGHTALYWYRQSLGQGLEFLIYFQGNSAPDKSGLPSDRFSAERTGGSVSTLTIQRTQQEDSAVYLCASSLVADSPTGELFFGEGSRLTVL.

This clone was observed a few times. V is TRBV14 and J is TRBJ1-1; D not resolved. V gave up 1 base and J gave up 1 base, with 7 bases separating them. Germline CDR1 and CDR2: SGHDN and FVKESK. CDR3 length equals 14 residues. CDR3 DNA sequence: TGTGCCAGCAGCCAAGGTCGACAGAACACTGAAGCTTTCTTT. As protein: CASSQGRQNTEAFF.

The rearrangement joins TRBV11-2 to TRBJ1-3; a possible D gene is TRBD1 (6 bases). This CDR3 contains 14 residues. Germline V CDR1 and CDR2: SGHAT, FQNNGV. Trimming removed 7 bases at V and 0 bases at J, with 10 bases between. CDR3 sequence: CASIQGPSGNTIYF. Written as DNA, the CDR3 is TGTGCCAGCATCCAGGGGCCCTCTGGAAACACCATATATTTT.

This rearrangement joins TRBV29-1 to TRBJ1-2; no reliable D call. Trimming left V 4 bases short and J 2 bases short, with 11 bases between. Germline CDR1 and CDR2: SQVTM and ANQGSEA. This CDR3 has 13 residues. This CDR3 is CSVVPFLNYGYTF. The DNA for the CDR3 is TGCAGCGTTGTGCCCTTTTTGAACTATGGCTACACCTTC.

The rearrangement joins TRBV5-1 to TRBJ1-2, with D maybe TRBD1 (6 bases). CDR3 length: 15 residues. Germline values: CDR1 SGHRS, CDR2 YFSETQ. The germline V and J ends were trimmed by 1 base and 8 bases, with 18 bases remaining between them. CDR3 DNA sequence: TGCGCCAGCAGCTTGCAGAAACAGGGTGTGGGAGGCTACACCTTC. It is translated as CASSLQKQGVGGYTF.

This chain links TRBV24-1 with TRBJ2-3, with 13 positions matching TRBD2. Germline CDR1 is KGHDR and CDR2 is SFDVKD. V lost 0 bases and J lost 4; bases outside the gene matches: 9. This CDR3 has 19 amino acids. Here the CDR3 DNA reads TGTGCCACCAGTGATTTGGGGACTAGCGGGGCGATAGGAGCAGATACGCAGTATTTT. Translation: CATSDLGTSGAIGADTQYF.